This is a list of T cell receptor beta chains from one sample in a study of identifying expanded T cells in peripheral blood. The protocol was immunoSEQ multiplex PCR, while the TCRdb copy is restricted to in-frame clones and leaves out a portion. The sample holds around 100,000 clones, roughly 89% seen once. Sequencing was carried out using blood. These receptors came from a person between 18 and 75 years old in good health. Both conserved end residues are part of each CDR3. A D gene is named only where the DNA matches it firmly. Not all rows give a size; the values are once, few, many and, for expanded clones, a class.

CASSPRGTGELFF	TGTGCCAGCAGCCCACGTGGCACCGGGGAGCTGTTTTTT	TRBV7-7	TRBJ2-2	NA	NA
CASNPRTSGANVLTF	TGTGCCAGCAACCCCCGCACCTCTGGGGCCAACGTCCTGACTTTC	TRBV7-9	TRBJ2-6	NA	NA
CASSTSDSRSYEQYF	TGTGCCAGTAGTACCTCCGACAGCCGCTCCTACGAGCAGTACTTC	TRBV19	TRBJ2-7	NA	NA
CASSLGTGAQETQYF	TGTGCCAGCAGCTTAGGGACAGGAGCCCAAGAGACCCAGTACTTC	TRBV11-2	TRBJ2-5	NA	TRBD1
CASSYPRTGTEAFF	TGTGCCAGCAGTTACCCTCGAACAGGCACTGAAGCTTTCTTT	TRBV6-5	TRBJ1-1	NA	NA
CASSVGWGTGELFF	TGTGCCAGCAGCGTAGGATGGGGGACCGGGGAGCTGTTTTTT	TRBV9	TRBJ2-2	NA	NA
CASGRLAGGYNEQFF	TGTGCTAGTGGCCGCCTAGCGGGGGGTTACAATGAGCAGTTCTTC	TRBV12-5	TRBJ2-1	NA	TRBD2
CASSYSKKDRAFF	TGTGCCAGCAGTTACTCGAAAAAGGACCGAGCTTTCTTT	TRBV6-6	TRBJ1-1	NA	NA
CAWGRTSLHTQYF	TGTGCCTGGGGTCGGACTAGCCTACATACGCAGTATTTT	TRBV30	TRBJ2-3	NA	TRBD2
CASSSGDQKEKLFF	TGTGCCAGCAGCTCGGGGGACCAGAAAGAAAAACTGTTTTTT	TRBV6-5	TRBJ1-4	NA	NA
CATSRDLGLANTGELFF	TGTGCCACCAGCAGAGATCTGGGGCTCGCGAACACCGGGGAGCTGTTTTTT	TRBV15	TRBJ2-2	NA	NA
CASSLEGPYNEQFF	TGTGCCAGCAGTTTAGAGGGCCCTTACAATGAGCAGTTCTTC	TRBV27	TRBJ2-1	NA	NA
CASSLGTDTQYF	TGTGCCAGCAGCCTAGGGACAGATACGCAGTATTTT	TRBV27	TRBJ2-3	NA	NA
CASSPSRRGRHQPQHF	TGTGCCAGCTCACCTTCACGCAGGGGGCGGCATCAGCCCCAGCATTTT	TRBV18	TRBJ1-5	NA	TRBD1
CASSYKGAEGYTF	TGTGCCAGCAGTTACAAGGGGGCGGAGGGCTACACCTTC	TRBV6-6	TRBJ1-2	NA	TRBD1
CAWTLSHTEAFF	TGTGCCTGGACCCTGAGTCACACTGAAGCTTTCTTT	TRBV30	TRBJ1-1	NA	NA
CASSPRILETQYF	TGCGCCAGCAGCCCAAGAATATTAGAGACCCAGTACTTC	TRBV4-1	TRBJ2-5	NA	NA
CASSVGFVNEKLFF	TGTGCCAGCAGCGTAGGTTTCGTGAATGAAAAACTGTTTTTT	TRBV9	TRBJ1-4	once	NA
CASSLDPLAGGETQYF	TGTGCCAGCAGCTTAGACCCACTAGCGGGGGGAGAGACCCAGTACTTC	TRBV13	TRBJ2-5	NA	TRBD2
CASSQTSGGVPDTQYF	TGTGCCAGCAGCCAAACTAGCGGGGGGGTGCCAGATACGCAGTATTTT	TRBV4-2	TRBJ2-3	NA	TRBD2
CASSENRGVGGYTF	TGTGCCAGCAGTGAAAACCGGGGGGTAGGAGGCTACACCTTC	TRBV2	TRBJ1-2	NA	NA
CASSQIRGRGGYGYTF	TGTGCCAGCAGCCAGATCAGGGGGCGCGGGGGCTATGGCTACACCTTC	TRBV9	TRBJ1-2	NA	TRBD1
CASSPPDRGETQYF	TGCGCCAGCAGCCCTCCGGACCGGGGAGAGACCCAGTACTTC	TRBV5-1	TRBJ2-5	NA	NA
CASSPGQGAKSYTF	TGCGCCAGCAGCCCCGGACAGGGGGCGAAGAGCTACACCTTC	TRBV5-1	TRBJ1-2	NA	TRBD1
CATGAGGRYTGELFF	TGTGCCACCGGAGCGGGGGGCCGGTACACCGGGGAGCTGTTTTTT	TRBV15	TRBJ2-2	NA	TRBD2
CASSPSGGALEKLFF	TGTGCCAGCAGCCCTTCGGGGGGGGCGCTTGAAAAACTGTTTTTT	TRBV7-9	TRBJ1-4	NA	NA
CASRDAGTGLNEQFF	TGTGCCAGCAGAGACGCCGGGACAGGGCTTAATGAGCAGTTCTTC	TRBV6-5	TRBJ2-1	NA	TRBD1
CASSLATLIGAGNEQFF	TGCGCCAGCAGCTTGGCTACCTTAATAGGGGCGGGCAATGAGCAGTTCTTC	TRBV5-1	TRBJ2-1	NA	NA
CASSERIGSLIDSGNTIYF	TGCGCCAGCAGTGAAAGAATAGGGTCTCTAATTGACTCTGGAAACACCATATATTTT	TRBV10-2	TRBJ1-3	NA	NA
CASSQAGRSRGNEQFF	TGCGCCAGCAGCCAGGCGGGACGCTCAAGGGGCAATGAGCAGTTCTTC	TRBV4-3	TRBJ2-1	NA	NA
CASSPKRGAYNEQFF	TGTGCCAGCAGCCCCAAGCGGGGGGCCTACAATGAGCAGTTCTTC	TRBV7-8	TRBJ2-1	NA	TRBD2
CASSAGRNTGELFF	TGCGCCAGCAGTGCGGGACGAAACACCGGGGAGCTGTTTTTT	TRBV10-1	TRBJ2-2	NA	NA
CASSFFGIAGYNEQFF	TGTGCCAGCAGCTTCTTCGGGATAGCGGGCTACAATGAGCAGTTCTTC	TRBV11-2	TRBJ2-1	NA	TRBD2
CASSQGTDNEQFF	TGTGCCAGCTCACAGGGGACAGACAATGAGCAGTTCTTC	TRBV18	TRBJ2-1	few	TRBD1
CASSSPPDGRFYEQYF	TGTGCCAGCAGTTCTCCCCCGGACGGTCGGTTCTACGAGCAGTACTTC	TRBV7-9	TRBJ2-7	NA	NA
CASSVGSGELFF	TGTGCCAGCAGCGTCGGATCCGGGGAGCTGTTTTTT	TRBV7-8	TRBJ2-2	NA	NA
CASRTHRGRIGELFF	TGTGCCAGCAGGACTCACAGGGGGCGTATCGGGGAGCTGTTTTTT	TRBV2	TRBJ2-2	NA	TRBD1
CAGGPDNSPLHF	TGTGCCGGAGGCCCAGATAATTCACCCCTCCACTTT	TRBV2	TRBJ1-6	NA	NA
CASRNQGGKTGELFF	TGTGCCAGCCGGAATCAGGGGGGAAAGACCGGGGAGCTGTTTTTT	TRBV4-2	TRBJ2-2	NA	NA
CASSQDMVLNTEAFF	TGCGCCAGCAGCCAAGATATGGTCTTAAACACTGAAGCTTTCTTT	TRBV4-3	TRBJ1-1	NA	NA
CATSRVGVLAENTGELFF	TGTGCCACCAGCAGAGTAGGGGTCCTAGCGGAGAACACCGGGGAGCTGTTTTTT	TRBV15	TRBJ2-2	NA	TRBD2
CAWSAPGQGVTDTQYF	TGTGCCTGGAGTGCCCCGGGACAGGGGGTCACAGATACGCAGTATTTT	TRBV30	TRBJ2-3	NA	TRBD1
CSVGVSQRETQYF	TGCAGCGTTGGGGTTTCTCAGAGGGAGACCCAGTACTTC	TRBV29-1	TRBJ2-5	NA	NA
CASSFHRAGEQYF	TGTGCCAGCAGTTTCCACAGGGCTGGGGAGCAGTACTTC	TRBV28	TRBJ2-7	NA	NA
CASSPLNGGGNTEAFF	TGTGCCAGCAGCCCACTAAATGGGGGTGGGAACACTGAAGCTTTCTTT	TRBV5-4	TRBJ1-1	NA	NA
CAISTGTGDYGYTF	TGTGCCATCAGTACCGGGACAGGGGACTATGGCTACACCTTC	TRBV10-3	TRBJ1-2	NA	TRBD1
CASSSSTGSTGELFF	TGTGCCAGCAGTTCATCGACAGGGTCAACCGGGGAGCTGTTTTTT	TRBV6-5	TRBJ2-2	NA	TRBD1
CASSQRFGGGMIETQYF	TGTGCCAGCAGCCAAAGGTTTGGCGGGGGTATGATAGAGACCCAGTACTTC	TRBV4-2	TRBJ2-5	NA	TRBD2
CASSYSISSGNTIYF	TGTGCCAGCAGTTACTCTATAAGCTCTGGAAACACCATATATTTT	TRBV6-5	TRBJ1-3	NA	NA
CASSVMGVPQSRANVLTF	TGTGCCAGCAGCGTAATGGGAGTGCCACAAAGTCGGGCCAACGTCCTGACTTTC	TRBV7-7	TRBJ2-6	NA	NA
CASSEGVTAEKLFF	TGTGCCAGCAGTGAAGGAGTAACGGCGGAAAAACTGTTTTTT	TRBV6-1	TRBJ1-4	NA	NA